This T cell receptor (beta chain) was observed in a study of CD8+CD57+ T cells in acquired aplastic anemia. Genomic DNA, the template, was used for profiling of the TCR beta VDJ and CDR3. One entry per CDR3 protein results from TCRdb running MiXCR on the reads. The sample carries under 200,000 distinct CDR3 sequences, around 40% recorded once. The CDR3 covers 15 residues. The germline V and J ends were trimmed by 4 bases and 0 bases, with 9 bases remaining between them. The germline V gene encodes CDR1 SGHVS and CDR2 FQNEAQ. The chain is built from TRBV7-8 and TRBJ2-2; D uncertain. Sequenced: sorted CD4+, CD8+, or CD8+CD57+ T cells (not recorded which) from PBMCs. This clonotype originated in a human donor in good health. The CDR3 DNA reads TGTGCCAGCAGCTCCCGGAACCCGAACACCGGGGAGCTGTTTTTT. The encoded protein is CASSSRNPNTGELFF.